This TCR beta chain originates from a study of metastatic and nonmetastatic thyroid tumors. TCRdb recomputed clones from the PCR reads via MiXCR. The data hold roughly 58,000 clones, with approximately 4.1% observed a single time. This CDR3 has 16 amino acids. Germline CDR1 SGHNT, CDR2 YYREEE (reference sequence). All patients were untreated before thyroid surgery. As concerns this clone: The junction shows a germline mismatch at one end, possibly a read error.

The chain couples TRBV5-4 to TRBJ2-7; the D call may be TRBD1 or TRBD2 (6 bases each). The sequenced sample consisted of blood. The receptor's source is a female donor with papillary thyroid cancer or a benign thyroid nodule (not recorded which). Some clones in this sample may be carry-over from other donors' samples. The CDR3 sequence: CASSSGGGRLSYQQYF. Written as DNA, the CDR3 is TGTGCCAGCAGCTCCGGGGGCGGGCGTCTATCCTACCAGCAGTACTTC.